These 24 T cell receptor beta chains were all obtained from the same sample, sequenced in a study of blood T cell repertoires in COVID-19. Profiled with immunoSEQ multiplex PCR; TCRdb holds only in-frame clones, not every one. This repertoire shows around 75,000 clones, approximately 90% found once; its top ten account for just under 0.6%. Sequences were obtained from peripheral blood. Receptors were obtained from a man aged 55-75 years with acute or convalescent COVID-19.

V gene TRBV27 combines with J gene TRBJ2-7; 9 bases map to TRBD1. V shed 5 bases and J 5 bases; nucleotides not matched to a gene: 7. The V gene's germline CDR1 is MNHEY and CDR2 SMNVEV (reference sequence). The CDR3 covers 14 residues. Here the CDR3 DNA reads TGTGCCAGCAGTCTGGGGACAGGGTTCGACGAGCAGTACTTC. This codes for CASSLGTGFDEQYF.

This chain links TRBV19 with TRBJ2-3; D not certain. Germline V lookup: CDR1 LNHDA, CDR2 SQIVND (reference sequence). The V end lost 7 bases, the J end lost 1 base, and 12 bases lay between the germline ends. There are 14 residues in the CDR3. CDR3 protein: CASTLGLGTDTQYF. The CDR3 nucleotides are TGTGCCAGTACCCTGGGCCTCGGCACAGATACGCAGTATTTT.

This chain links TRBV12-5 with TRBJ2-5; D might be TRBD1 (6 bases). This CDR3 is built from 13 residues. The germline V gene encodes CDR1 LGHNT and CDR2 FRNRAP. V lost 6 bases to trimming and J lost 4 bases, with 12 bases between them. In nucleotides, the CDR3 is TGTGCTAGTGGCAACAGGGTTGGAGAGACCCAGTACTTC. It encodes CASGNRVGETQYF.

The rearrangement uses TRBV5-1 and TRBJ2-1; 10 bases match TRBD2. Losses at the gene ends were 0 bases for V and 2 bases for J; bases not matched to a gene: 2. This CDR3 is built from 16 residues. Germline V gene sequence: CDR1 SGHRS, CDR2 YFSETQ. CDR3: CASSLGSGRAYNEQFF. CDR3 bases: TGCGCCAGCAGCTTGGGAAGCGGGAGGGCCTACAATGAGCAGTTCTTC.

The chain combines TRBV30 with TRBJ1-2; D is unresolved. The CDR3 consists of 11 residues. V lost 5 bases and J 2 bases, leaving 6 bases between the germline ends. CDR1 GTSNPN and CDR2 SVGIG come from the germline V gene (reference sequence). CDR3 region: CAWGSNYGYTF. CDR3 DNA sequence: TGTGCCTGGGGATCAAACTATGGCTACACCTTC. Variable domain in full (rest from reference TRBV30 and TRBJ1-2): SQTIHQWPATLVQPVGSPLSLECTVEGTSNPNLYWYRQAAGRGLQLLFYSVGIGQISSEVPQNLSASRPQDRQFILSSKKLLLSDSGFYLCAWGSNYGYTFGSGTRLTVV.

DNA of the CDR3: TGTGCCAGCCGCGGGGGGACGACCTACAATGAGCAGTTCTTC. It translates to CASRGGTTYNEQFF. The chain couples TRBV27 to TRBJ2-1; 8 positions agree with TRBD2. Germline CDR1 is MNHEY and CDR2 is SMNVEV (reference sequence). V gave up 8 bases and J gave up 2 bases; unmatched junction bases: 5. The CDR3 loop spans 14 amino acids.

CDR3 protein: CASSSRTGSSYNEQFF. CDR3 in DNA: TGCGCCAGCAGCAGCCGGACAGGGAGCTCCTACAATGAGCAGTTCTTC. The chain uses TRBV5-1 and TRBJ2-1; 8 bases line up with TRBD1. V lost 4 bases to trimming and J lost 0 bases; unmatched junction nucleotides: 6. Germline V lookup: CDR1 SGHRS, CDR2 YFSETQ. The CDR3 extends over 16 amino acids.

The chain uses TRBV2 and TRBJ2-2; D is undetermined. Trimming removed 2 bases from V and 7 bases from J, with 17 bases in between. The CDR3 totals 16 residues. Germline CDR1 and CDR2: SNHLY and FYNNEI. The CDR3 DNA reads as TGTGCCAGCAGTGAACCAGACTGGAGATCTAGCGGGGAGCTGTTTTTT. Its protein product is CASSEPDWRSSGELFF.

V usage is TRBV11-2 and J usage is TRBJ1-2; D call uncertain. The CDR3 spans 13 residues. Germline V CDR1 and CDR2: SGHAT, FQNNGV. V was clipped by 4 bases and J by 2 bases, with 8 bases between them. The CDR3 sequence: CASSSRLNYGYTF. DNA of the CDR3: TGTGCCAGCAGCTCACGGTTGAACTATGGCTACACCTTC. The whole variable domain, filled in from reference TRBV11-2 and TRBJ1-2, reads EAGVAQSPRYKIIEKRQSVAFWCNPISGHATLYWYQQILGQGPKLLIQFQNNGVVDDSQLPKDRFSAERLKGVDSTLKIQPAKLEDSAVYLCASSSRLNYGYTFGSGTRLTVV.

This chain joins TRBV19 and TRBJ1-2; 7 positions match TRBD1. CDR3 length: 15 amino acids. With V trimmed by 6 bases and J by 0 bases, 7 bases remained unmatched. Germline values: CDR1 LNHDA, CDR2 SQIVND (reference sequence). This CDR3 is CASSEDRSPNYGYTF. CDR3 nucleotides: TGTGCCAGTAGCGAGGACAGGAGTCCTAACTATGGCTACACCTTC.

This clone was counted a single time. The J gene is TRBJ1-5, the V gene TRBV24-1; D not resolved. The length of the CDR3 is 13 residues. The germline V and J ends were trimmed by 4 bases and 5 bases, with 8 bases remaining between them. CDR1 is KGHDR, CDR2 SFDVKD, per germline. This chain's CDR3 is CATSEDRYQPQHF. The CDR3 nucleotides read TGTGCCACCAGTGAAGATCGGTATCAGCCCCAGCATTTT.

This clone was found once. The rearrangement joins TRBV3-1 (or the pseudogene TRBV3-2) to TRBJ2-1, with 7 bases aligning to TRBD1. Per germline, CDR1 LGHDT and CDR2 YNNKEL (reference sequence). V was pared by 6 bases and J by 4 bases, with 9 bases of the junction left unmatched. This CDR3 comprises 15 residues. The chain's CDR3 is CASRSWDRSYNEQFF. The CDR3 DNA is TGTGCCAGCAGGTCCTGGGACAGAAGTTACAATGAGCAGTTCTTC.

The V call is TRBV12-3 or TRBV12-4, the J call TRBJ2-7, with D possibly being TRBD2 (5 bases). The CDR3 loop spans 13 amino acids. V was shortened by 5 bases and J by 6 bases, with 14 bases between the two germline ends. CDR3 coding DNA: TGTGCCAGCAGTACTGAACTAGTGGGCGAGCAGTACTTC. Residues: CASSTELVGEQYF.

This clone showed up just once. V and J are TRBV2 and TRBJ2-2, with D hard to call. CDR1 and CDR2 from the germline V gene are SNHLY and FYNNEI. V lost 6 bases and J 4 bases, leaving 6 bases between the germline ends. This CDR3 spans 12 amino acids. This chain's CDR3 is CASRTATGELFF. The CDR3 DNA reads TGTGCCAGCAGGACTGCCACCGGGGAGCTGTTTTTT.

The J gene is TRBJ2-5, the V gene TRBV5-6; the match to TRBD1 covers 8 bases. This CDR3 contains 15 residues. Germline CDR1 and CDR2: SGHDT and YYEEEE. After removal of 4 bases from V and 3 bases from J, the junction contained 8 bases not matched to a gene. The CDR3 DNA follows: TGTGCCAGCAGCGACCTCAGGGGGCCGAAAGAGACCCAGTACTTC. Its translation: CASSDLRGPKETQYF.

The chain joins TRBV29-1 to TRBJ1-3, with D hard to call. The CDR3 loop spans 15 amino acids. Germline-derived CDR1 and CDR2 are SQVTM and ANQGSEA. V was shortened by 4 bases and J by 0 bases, with 13 bases between the two germline ends. CDR3 region: CSVARGTASGNTIYF. The DNA for the CDR3 is TGCAGCGTTGCTCGGGGAACCGCCTCTGGAAACACCATATATTTT. Full variable domain (missing parts from reference TRBV29-1 and TRBJ1-3): SAVISQKPSRDICQRGTSLTIQCQVDSQVTMMFWYRQQPGQSLTLIATANQGSEATYESGFVIDKFPISRPNLTFSTLTVSNMSPEDSSIYLCSVARGTASGNTIYFGEGSWLTVV.

The rearrangement links TRBV6-7 to TRBJ2-1, with 9 bases identical to TRBD2. TRBV6-7 is sorted into the ORF group, with uncertain function. The V and J ends lost 5 bases and 5 bases, in that order; junction bases with no gene match: 13. CDR3 length: 17 residues. The CDR3 here is CASSILPTSGIHNEQFF. The DNA for the CDR3 is TGTGCCAGCAGTATACTCCCGACTAGCGGAATACACAATGAGCAGTTCTTC.

The CDR3 DNA sequence: TGTGCCTGGAGTGACAGGAATTCACCCCTCCACTTT. Its translation: CAWSDRNSPLHF. V usage is TRBV30 and J usage is TRBJ1-6; TRBD1 is a possible D gene (5 bases). The V end lost 1 base, the J end lost 7 bases, and 5 bases lay between the germline ends. This CDR3 spans 12 amino acids. Germline CDR1 GTSNPN, CDR2 SVGIG (reference sequence).

The gene calls are TRBV19 and TRBJ1-5, with TRBD1 matching over 8 bases. From germline, CDR1 is LNHDA and CDR2 SQIVND (reference sequence). CDR3 length equals 16 residues. The J segment lost 1 base and the V segment lost 5 bases, leaving 7 bases of the junction unmatched. For the CDR3, the DNA is TGTGCCAGTAGTGCCAACAGGGGGATGAGCAATCAGCCCCAGCATTTT. This gives the protein CASSANRGMSNQPQHF.

In DNA, the CDR3 is TGCAGTGCTAGTCCTGGACTAGCGGGAGAAAGTGAGCAGTTCTTC. Amino acid sequence: CSASPGLAGESEQFF. The V call is TRBV20-1, the J call TRBJ2-1, with TRBD2 identical over 13 bases. Germline CDR1 and CDR2: DFQATT and SNEGSKA (reference sequence). There are 15 residues in the CDR3. V lost 3 bases and J lost 9; bases outside the gene matches: 8.

This clone was recorded only once. The chain couples TRBV30 to TRBJ1-6; the D is unclear. Trimming took off 0 bases at V and 6 bases at J, with 9 bases between the two ends. The CDR3 runs 14 residues. The germline V gene has CDR1 GTSNPN and CDR2 SVGIG (reference sequence). CDR3 sequence (DNA): TGTGCCTGGAGTGTTTACACAGCTAATTCACCCCTCCACTTT. Protein sequence: CAWSVYTANSPLHF.

This sequence joins TRBV5-1 and TRBJ1-1, with 8 bases lining up with TRBD1. The trim removed 1 base at V and 1 base at J, leaving 3 bases unmatched. This CDR3 spans 15 amino acids. Germline V gene data show CDR1 as SGHRS and CDR2 as YFSETQ. The CDR3 loop is CASSLSRGPNTEAFF. For the CDR3, the DNA is TGCGCCAGCAGCTTGAGCAGGGGGCCGAACACTGAAGCTTTCTTT.

This chain uses TRBV15 with TRBJ1-1, with TRBD1 matching over 8 bases. Germline CDR1 reads LNHNV; CDR2 reads YYDKDF (reference sequence). The J segment lost 10 bases and the V segment lost 8 bases, leaving 9 bases of the junction unmatched. The CDR3 covers 12 residues. Here the CDR3 reads CATSSQGAGAFF. The CDR3 DNA reads as TGTGCCACCTCATCCCAGGGGGCTGGAGCTTTCTTT.

The genes are TRBV9 and TRBJ2-6, with no clear D. V was cut by 2 bases and J by 1 base, with 10 bases left in between. Per the germline V gene, CDR1 is SGDLS and CDR2 is YYNGEE. The CDR3 loop spans 16 amino acids. This chain's CDR3 is CASSVIDTSGANVLTF. The CDR3 region has the DNA TGTGCCAGCAGCGTCATAGATACGTCTGGGGCCAACGTCCTGACTTTC.